This T cell receptor beta chain was recovered during a study of blood T cell repertoires in COVID-19. The overall study: From the United States, Italy and Spain came samples of acute and convalescent COVID-19. From T cells, B-cell-depleted T cells, or PBMCs came the material, which was cDNA or gDNA.

The V and J ends lost 4 bases and 3 bases, in that order; junction bases with no gene match: 2. From germline, CDR1 is KGHSH and CDR2 LQKENI. This CDR3 has 13 amino acids. Original analysis: Counts of nucleated cells, estimated from reference gene primer amplification, were obtained. The data were produced by immunoSEQ multiplex PCR, yet TCRdb's version contains in-frame clones alone and is incomplete. V and J calls and clone size follow that table, whereas D and trimming were derived from the DNA. Of over 75,000 clones in the sample, over 75% are singletons; the top ten hold roughly 3%. The sequencing input was peripheral blood. The receptor was derived from an elderly woman with acute or convalescent COVID-19. This chain connects TRBV18 to TRBJ1-2; TRBD1 matches 7 bases. CDR3 in DNA: TGTGCCAGCTCACTCGGACAGGACTATGGCTACACCTTC. Translating it yields CASSLGQDYGYTF.